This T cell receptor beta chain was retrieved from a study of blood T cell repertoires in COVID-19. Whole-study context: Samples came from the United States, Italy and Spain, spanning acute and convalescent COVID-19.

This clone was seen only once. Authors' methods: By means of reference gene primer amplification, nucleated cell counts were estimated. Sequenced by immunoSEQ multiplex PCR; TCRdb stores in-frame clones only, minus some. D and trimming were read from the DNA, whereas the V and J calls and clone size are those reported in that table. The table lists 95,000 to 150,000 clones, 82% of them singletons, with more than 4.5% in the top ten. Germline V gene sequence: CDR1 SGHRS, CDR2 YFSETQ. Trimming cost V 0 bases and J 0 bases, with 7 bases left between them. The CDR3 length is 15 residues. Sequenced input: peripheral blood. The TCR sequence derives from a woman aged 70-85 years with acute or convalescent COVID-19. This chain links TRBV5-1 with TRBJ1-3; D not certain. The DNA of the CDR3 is TGCGCCAGCAGCTTGGACAGATCCTCTGGAAACACCATATATTTT. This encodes CASSLDRSSGNTIYF.